This T cell receptor beta chain was obtained from a study of identical twins. Overall study results and limits: The authors noted that invariant MAIT and iNKT cells could partly confound zero-insertion analyses. Beta out-of-frame sequences showed weaker excess sharing between twins. Carriage of fewer insertions was seen in abundant cord blood beta clonotypes, whereas memory repertoires showed none.

With no exceptions, donors were healthy Caucasians. TCRdb analysed the 5' RACE reads with MiXCR anew, one entry per CDR3 protein. Here the sample spans 690,000 or so distinct CDR3 sequences, under 9% being singletons. Note on this clonotype: The antigen remains undetermined.

Per the germline V gene, CDR1 is MDHEN and CDR2 is SYDVKM. The V gene lost 5 bases and the J gene lost 4 bases, with 9 bases spanning the gap. CDR3 size: 14 residues. This sample was also put to use in a study of yellow fever vaccine responses in identical twins.

The TCR sequence derives from a woman in her late teens or twenties in good health. Sequenced input: PBMCs. This chain links TRBV28 with TRBJ2-6, with D unclear. CDR3 sequence: CASSPSKGANVLTF. The CDR3 coding sequence is TGTGCCAGCAGTCCATCCAAAGGGGCCAACGTCCTGACTTTC.